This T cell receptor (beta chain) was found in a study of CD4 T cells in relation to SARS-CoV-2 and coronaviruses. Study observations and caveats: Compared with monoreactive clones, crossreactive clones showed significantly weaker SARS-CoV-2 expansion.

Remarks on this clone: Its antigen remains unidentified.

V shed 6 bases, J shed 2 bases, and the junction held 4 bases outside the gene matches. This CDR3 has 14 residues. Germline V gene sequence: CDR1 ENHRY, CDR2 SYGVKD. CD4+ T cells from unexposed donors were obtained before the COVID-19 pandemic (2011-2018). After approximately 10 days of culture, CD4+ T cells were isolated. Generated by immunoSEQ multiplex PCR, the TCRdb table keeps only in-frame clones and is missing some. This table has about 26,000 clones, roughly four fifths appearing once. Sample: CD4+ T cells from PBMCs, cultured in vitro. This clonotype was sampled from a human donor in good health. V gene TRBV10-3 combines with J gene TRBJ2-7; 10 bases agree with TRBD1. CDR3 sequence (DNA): TGTGCCATCAGCGCAGGACAGGGGGCCTACGAGCAGTACTTC. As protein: CAISAGQGAYEQYF.